The 28 T cell receptor beta chains below were found in one sample sequenced in a study of brain T cells in children with intractable seizures. Sequencing used immunoSEQ multiplex PCR; TCRdb keeps in-frame clones, though not all of them. This table holds about 76,000 clones, approximately 94% found once. The sample was peripheral blood, taken at surgery. Receptor source: a boy younger than two with tuberous sclerosis and intractable seizures.

This clone was detected only once. The chain is built from TRBV11-2 and TRBJ1-4; 12 nucleotides match TRBD1. CDR1 is SGHAT and CDR2 is FQNNGV in the germline V gene. Trimming at V came to 5 bases and at J to 8 bases, leaving 6 bases not matched to a gene. The CDR3 runs to 15 residues. The CDR3 here is CASSRGQGAREKLFF. The DNA of the CDR3 is TGTGCCAGCAGCCGGGGACAGGGGGCAAGGGAAAAACTGTTTTTT.

The chain carries TRBV6-5 and TRBJ2-5; 7 bases map to TRBD2. J was trimmed by 10 bases and V by 0 bases; bases with no gene match: 2. CDR1 is MNHEY and CDR2 is SVGAGI in the germline V gene. The CDR3 spans 12 residues. CDR3 residues: CASSYSSGGQYF. The CDR3 DNA reads TGTGCCAGCAGTTACTCGTCGGGGGGCCAGTACTTC.

A word on this clone: Other DNA variants within this sample encode the same CDR3. The chain's CDR3 is CASSSRGVNYGYTF. The DNA for the CDR3 is TGTGCCAGCAGCTCCCGGGGGGTTAACTATGGCTACACCTTC. The chain joins TRBV11-2 to TRBJ1-2, with a possible D match to TRBD1 (5 bases). Trimming took 4 bases from V and 1 from J, leaving 10 bases between them. CDR1 is SGHAT and CDR2 is FQNNGV in the germline V gene. This CDR3 region has 14 residues. The variable domain in full, with the rest retrieved from reference TRBV11-2 and TRBJ1-2, is EAGVAQSPRYKIIEKRQSVAFWCNPISGHATLYWYQQILGQGPKLLIQFQNNGVVDDSQLPKDRFSAERLKGVDSTLKIQPAKLEDSAVYLCASSSRGVNYGYTFGSGTRLTVV.

The chain is built from TRBV12-2 and TRBJ2-7; TRBD2, the D gene given by the table, was not confirmed from the DNA. TRBV12-2 is described as a pseudogene. CDR3 length equals 16 residues. The chain's CDR3 is CASRLVGAANHYEQYF. The CDR3 nucleotides are TGTGCAAGTCGCTTAGTCGGAGCAGCAAACCACTACGAGCAGTACTTC.

The J gene is TRBJ2-1, the V gene TRBV5-4, with D possibly matching TRBD2 (6 bases). Trimming took off 4 bases at V and 0 bases at J, with 20 bases between the two ends. Germline lookup yields CDR1 SGHNT and CDR2 YYREEE (reference sequence). The CDR3 has 18 amino acids. CDR3 sequence reads: CASSPLRERLSSYNEQFF. CDR3 nucleotides: TGTGCCAGCAGCCCCCTTCGGGAGCGGCTCTCCTCCTACAATGAGCAGTTCTTC.

The V call is TRBV27, the J call TRBJ1-6, with 9 bases identical to TRBD1. This CDR3 comprises 19 residues. The junction had 16 bases not matched to a gene; V was cut back by 0 bases and J by 10 bases. Germline V gene data show CDR1 as MNHEY and CDR2 as SMNVEV (reference sequence). The CDR3 here is CASSLSRRDRETWWSPLHF. The DNA of the CDR3 is TGTGCCAGCAGTTTATCAAGGCGGGACAGGGAGACTTGGTGGTCACCCCTCCACTTT.

V and J are TRBV19 and TRBJ2-7; no reliable D call. This CDR3 has 13 residues. V was shortened by 5 bases and J by 5 bases, with 13 bases between the two germline ends. The germline CDR1 and CDR2 sequences are LNHDA and SQIVND (reference sequence). Here the CDR3 DNA reads TGTGCCAGTAGTGCCCAGCTCTTAGACGAGCAGTACTTC. Encoded protein: CASSAQLLDEQYF.

This chain links TRBV5-5 with TRBJ1-1; no reliable D call. CDR3 length: 14 residues. Germline V CDR1 and CDR2: SGHKS, YYEKEE (reference sequence). Trimming cost V 1 base and J 1 base, with 8 bases left between them. The CDR3: CASSLQASNTEAFF. The DNA of the CDR3 is TGTGCCAGCAGCTTGCAGGCATCGAACACTGAAGCTTTCTTT.

This chain connects TRBV20-1 to TRBJ1-2; a possible D gene is TRBD1 (5 bases). Germline lookup yields CDR1 DFQATT and CDR2 SNEGSKA (reference sequence). The length of the CDR3 is 9 residues. Trimming stripped 5 bases from V and 8 bases from J, with 6 bases between. CDR3 coding DNA: TGCAGTGCTGGACAAGGCTACACCTTC. Amino acid sequence: CSAGQGYTF.

This sequence joins TRBV7-6 and TRBJ1-6; D is unclear. Germline V CDR1 and CDR2: SGHVS, FNYEAQ. V lost 3 bases to trimming and J lost 0 bases, with 18 bases between them. CDR3 length equals 19 residues. The DNA of the CDR3 is TGTGCCAGCAGCTTCTCCCCCGGACCGCGAAGCTCCTATAATTCACCCCTCCACTTT. Translating gives CASSFSPGPRSSYNSPLHF.

The rearrangement links TRBV11-2 to TRBJ2-7; maybe TRBD2 (5 bases). This CDR3 has 16 amino acids. In germline, CDR1 is SGHAT, CDR2 FQNNGV. V dropped 4 bases and J dropped 0 bases, with 16 bases sitting between them. The CDR3, as DNA: TGTGCCAGCAGCTCTAGGATGGGGAGAAGCTCCTACGAGCAGTACTTC. As protein: CASSSRMGRSSYEQYF.

This clone was seen more than once but under ten times. The chain carries TRBV19 and TRBJ1-6; 7 nucleotides match TRBD1. Looked up from germline, CDR1 is LNHDA and CDR2 is SQIVND (reference sequence). The CDR3 is 14 residues long. Germline trimming cut 3 bases from V and 8 bases from J; bases unmatched to any gene: 4. CDR3 DNA: TGTGCCAGTAGTATCAATCAGGGGGATTCACCCCTCCACTTT. Protein sequence: CASSINQGDSPLHF.

This chain joins TRBV5-1 and TRBJ1-4; TRBD1 aligns across 7 bases. This CDR3 spans 15 amino acids. The V gene end was trimmed by 0 bases and the J gene end by 9 bases; junction bases not matched to a gene: 8. Germline loops: CDR1 SGHRS, CDR2 YFSETQ. The CDR3 DNA reads as TGCGCCAGCAGCTTGGAGGGGGCGGGTAGTCAAAAACTGTTTTTT. Translated: CASSLEGAGSQKLFF.

The CDR3 bases are TGTGCCATCAGTTTTACCGGGACTAGCGGTTACGAGCAGTACTTC. This codes for CAISFTGTSGYEQYF. The chain is built from TRBV10-3 and TRBJ2-7; 11 bases fit TRBD2. Germline CDR1 and CDR2: ENHRY and SYGVKD. The CDR3 runs 15 residues. With V trimmed by 5 bases and J by 4 bases, 7 bases remained unmatched.

The J gene is TRBJ2-3, the V gene TRBV24-1; either TRBD1 or TRBD2 may fit D (6 bases each). This CDR3 comprises 15 residues. V lost 1 base and J 5 bases, leaving 12 bases between the germline ends. The V gene's germline CDR1 is KGHDR and CDR2 SFDVKD. DNA of the CDR3: TGTGCCACCAGTGATTTCGAGGAGGGGGGAGATACGCAGTATTTT. It specifies CATSDFEEGGDTQYF.

The genes are TRBV5-1 and TRBJ2-4; tentative D call: TRBD1 (5 bases). Between the trimmed V and J ends, which lost 2 bases and 2 bases, there was a span of 14 bases. The CDR3 spans 16 residues. Germline V CDR1 and CDR2: SGHRS, YFSETQ. This CDR3 reads CASSLQAVGPKNIQYF. For the CDR3, the DNA is TGCGCCAGCAGCTTACAGGCGGTAGGGCCCAAAAACATTCAGTACTTC. The complete variable domain, with remaining parts taken from reference TRBV5-1 and TRBJ2-4, reads KAGVTQTPRYLIKTRGQQVTLSCSPISGHRSVSWYQQTPGQGLQFLFEYFSETQRNKGNFPGRFSGRQFSNSRSEMNVSTLELGDSALYLCASSLQAVGPKNIQYFGAGTRLSVL.

V is TRBV11-2 and J is TRBJ2-1, with D possibly matching TRBD1 (5 bases). Trimming took 6 bases from V and 4 from J, leaving 13 bases between them. CDR3 length: 14 amino acids. CDR1 is SGHAT, CDR2 FQNNGV, per germline. The CDR3 DNA reads TGTGCCAGCAGAAAGGGGCGTGAGTACAATGAGCAGTTCTTC. Its translation is CASRKGREYNEQFF.

This clone came up once. This rearrangement joins TRBV20-1 to TRBJ1-1, with D maybe TRBD1 (5 bases). Germline CDR1 and CDR2: DFQATT and SNEGSKA (reference sequence). The V and J ends lost 3 bases and 6 bases respectively, with 11 bases between them. The CDR3 is 12 residues long. The CDR3 DNA reads TGCAGTGCTAGTCTTGGGGGAGCTGAAGCTTTCTTT. Protein product: CSASLGGAEAFF.

The chain joins TRBV24-1 to TRBJ2-1; 7 bases are a match to TRBD2. The CDR3 length is 14 residues. The germline gives CDR1 KGHDR, CDR2 SFDVKD. The junction had 0 bases not matched to a gene; V was cut back by 3 bases and J by 2 bases. The CDR3 DNA follows: TGTGCCACCAGTGATGGACTAGCCTACAATGAGCAGTTCTTC. This encodes CATSDGLAYNEQFF.

CDR3 sequence (DNA): TGTGCCAGCAGCCAGCAGATCAACTCTGGAAACACCATATATTTT. Protein: CASSQQINSGNTIYF. The rearrangement uses TRBV3-1 (or the pseudogene TRBV3-2) and TRBJ1-3, with unresolved D. V lost 3 bases and J lost 0, with 9 bases in between. The germline CDR1 and CDR2 sequences are LGHDT and YNNKEL (reference sequence). This CDR3 region has 15 residues.

CDR3: CASSLLAGSYGYTF. The CDR3 DNA follows: TGTGCCAGCAGCTTACTAGCAGGCTCCTATGGCTACACCTTC. The gene calls are TRBV6-5 and TRBJ1-2, with no clear D. Germline V lookup: CDR1 MNHEY, CDR2 SVGAGI. CDR3 length equals 14 residues. Trimming pared 6 bases from V and 4 bases from J, leaving 15 bases between.

This clone was found once. The chain joins TRBV18 to TRBJ2-5; 7 positions match TRBD2. V lost 2 bases, J lost 5 bases, and 8 bases stayed unmatched. Per germline, CDR1 KGHSH and CDR2 LQKENI. The CDR3 is 15 residues long. In nucleotides, the CDR3 is TGTGCCAGCTCACCAACGGGAGGAGAGATGGAGACCCAGTACTTC. Its translation is CASSPTGGEMETQYF.

V usage is TRBV19 and J usage is TRBJ2-7; no clear D. The ends were cut back, 5 bases at V and 2 bases at J, with 13 bases in the middle. CDR1 is LNHDA, CDR2 SQIVND, per germline (reference sequence). The CDR3 contains 14 residues. The CDR3 reads CASSVTPIAYEQYF. The CDR3 DNA reads as TGTGCCAGTAGTGTGACACCGATTGCCTACGAGCAGTACTTC.

The gene calls are TRBV27 and TRBJ2-4; 8 bases fit TRBD1. Germline-derived CDR1 and CDR2 are MNHEY and SMNVEV (reference sequence). After removal of 7 bases from V and 3 bases from J, the junction contained 8 bases not matched to a gene. The CDR3 extends over 15 amino acids. The CDR3 nucleotides are TGTGCCAGCACGACGATCGGACAGGGCAAAAACATTCAGTACTTC. Translation gives CASTTIGQGKNIQYF.

The chain employs TRBV30 and TRBJ2-1; TRBD2 matches 15 bases. The CDR3 is made up of 17 amino acids. V lost 5 bases to trimming and J lost 2 bases; unmatched junction nucleotides: 7. CDR1 GTSNPN and CDR2 SVGIG come from the germline V gene (reference sequence). CDR3 residues: CAWAGTSGGSPYNEQFF. The CDR3 coding sequence is TGTGCCTGGGCAGGGACTAGCGGGGGGTCCCCCTACAATGAGCAGTTCTTC.

V is TRBV10-3 and J is TRBJ1-4; D unclear. V was shortened by 6 bases and J by 5 bases, with 10 bases between the two germline ends. The length of the CDR3 is 13 residues. Germline CDR1 reads ENHRY; CDR2 reads SYGVKD. Here the CDR3 DNA reads TGTGCCATCAGAACCCCGTCGAATGAAAAACTGTTTTTT. It codes for CAIRTPSNEKLFF.

The V call is TRBV3-1 (or the pseudogene TRBV3-2), the J call TRBJ1-2; D remains unclear. The CDR3 sequence is 14 residues long. Germline CDR1 is LGHDT and CDR2 is YNNKEL (reference sequence). The germline V and J ends were trimmed by 4 bases and 5 bases, with 14 bases remaining between them. The CDR3 region has the DNA TGTGCCAGCAGCCCCTCGGACGCCCGATATGGCTACACCTTC. Translated: CASSPSDARYGYTF.

The chain uses TRBV30 and TRBJ1-5, with D perhaps TRBD1 (6 bases). The CDR3 spans 13 residues. Germline V gives CDR1 GTSNPN, CDR2 SVGIG (reference sequence). The V and J ends lost 2 bases and 6 bases respectively, with 11 bases between them. The CDR3 nucleotides are TGTGCCTGGAGTAACGGGGGGCGTCAGCCCCAGCATTTT. Translation: CAWSNGGRQPQHF.